This TCR beta chain originates from a study of blood T cell repertoires in COVID-19. Study in general: From the United States, Italy and Spain came samples of acute and convalescent COVID-19. T cells, B-cell-depleted T cells, or PBMCs supplied cDNA or gDNA.

As originally analysed: For nucleated cells, counts were estimated from reference gene primer amplification. Clones were sequenced by immunoSEQ multiplex PCR, and TCRdb holds only the in-frame ones, with some missing. V and J calls and clone size come straight from that table; D and trimming were deduced from the DNA. The table lists 400,000 or so clones, roughly 89% of them singletons. This CDR3 is 19 amino acids long. The V segment lost 0 bases and the J segment 0 bases; nucleotides outside the gene matches: 8. The germline CDR1 and CDR2 sequences are SGHVS and FNYEAQ. The clonotype originates from a young man with COVID-19, enrolled during active disease. This chain joins TRBV7-6 and TRBJ1-6; the match to TRBD1 covers 7 bases. The sequenced sample was peripheral blood. For the CDR3, the DNA is TGTGCCAGCAGCTTAGCGCCAGGGGGAAGGGGCTCCTATAATTCACCCCTCCACTTT. This gives the protein CASSLAPGGRGSYNSPLHF.